These 13 T cell receptor beta chains came from one sample sequenced in a study of blood T cell repertoires in COVID-19. The assay was immunoSEQ multiplex PCR, and TCRdb's table has in-frame clones only and misses some. The top ten clones hold 25% of a sample with 60,000 or so clones, 65% to 85% of them seen once. Sequencing was carried out using peripheral blood. These TCRs come from a human donor in a cohort sampled during active COVID-19.

The chain uses TRBV6-5 and TRBJ1-1; D may be TRBD1 (6 bases). Trimming stripped 2 bases from V and 4 bases from J, with 8 bases between. From germline, CDR1 is MNHEY and CDR2 SVGAGI. This CDR3 has 13 amino acids. CDR3 region: CASSYNRVTEAFF. The DNA for the CDR3 is TGTGCCAGCAGTTACAACAGGGTCACTGAAGCTTTCTTT.

This clone was observed a single time. The chain combines TRBV7-8 with TRBJ1-5; 7 bases map to TRBD1. With V trimmed by 1 base and J by 6 bases, 6 bases remained unmatched. Germline-derived CDR1 and CDR2 are SGHVS and FQNEAQ. The CDR3 is 15 amino acids. The DNA for the CDR3 is TGTGCCAGCAGCTTAGTAGGGGGCGGTGGTCAGCCCCAGCATTTT. As protein: CASSLVGGGGQPQHF.

V is TRBV7-9 and J is TRBJ1-1, with 9 bases that match TRBD1. The CDR3 sequence is 15 residues long. The germline V gene encodes CDR1 SEHNR and CDR2 FQNEAQ (reference sequence). Losses at the gene ends were 5 bases for V and 1 base for J; bases not matched to a gene: 5. This CDR3 is CASSAGDRENTEAFF. CDR3 DNA sequence: TGTGCCAGCAGCGCCGGGGACAGGGAGAACACTGAAGCTTTCTTT.

The genes are TRBV13 and TRBJ2-1; TRBD2 matches 10 bases. Per the germline V gene, CDR1 is PRHDT and CDR2 is FYEKMQ (reference sequence). Trimming at V came to 0 bases and at J to 3 bases, leaving 8 bases not matched to a gene. The CDR3 runs 18 residues. The CDR3 spells CASSLGLAGRPSYNEQFF. The CDR3, as DNA: TGTGCCAGCAGCTTAGGACTAGCGGGACGGCCAAGCTACAATGAGCAGTTCTTC.

This clone was counted at least ten times. CDR3: CASSPTGTGGRQPQHF. The CDR3 bases are TGTGCCAGCTCACCTACCGGGACAGGGGGCAGGCAGCCCCAGCATTTT. The chain couples TRBV18 to TRBJ1-5; 12 positions agree with TRBD1. After removal of 3 bases from V and 7 bases from J, the junction contained 7 bases not matched to a gene. CDR3 length: 16 residues. Germline CDR1 reads KGHSH; CDR2 reads LQKENI.

This clone showed up just a few times. This CDR3 reads CASRDNSYEQYF. The CDR3 bases are TGTGCCAGCCGGGACAATTCCTACGAGCAGTACTTC. This sequence joins TRBV12-3 or TRBV12-4 and TRBJ2-7, with D possibly TRBD1 on 6 matching bases. The CDR3 spans 12 residues. V lost 8 bases and J lost 1, with 9 bases in between.

The chain carries TRBV6-1 and TRBJ2-2, with D tentatively TRBD2 (6 bases). Germline CDR1 reads MNHNS; CDR2 reads SASEGT. V lost 2 bases to trimming and J lost 10 bases, with 23 bases between them. This CDR3 is 17 amino acids long. CDR3 nucleotides: TGTGCCAGCAGTGAATTTCGGGCTGGGCGGGAAGACGAGGAGCTGTTTTTT. Encoded protein: CASSEFRAGREDEELFF.

The rearrangement uses TRBV30 and TRBJ2-1, with 7 nucleotides matching TRBD2. This CDR3 region has 18 residues. V dropped 0 bases and J dropped 4; count of bases not matched to a gene: 15. CDR1 GTSNPN and CDR2 SVGIG come from the germline V gene (reference sequence). CDR3 region: CAWSVAFRTSTAYNEQFF. DNA of the CDR3: TGTGCCTGGAGTGTTGCCTTCCGGACTAGTACGGCGTACAATGAGCAGTTCTTC.

This clone was recorded a few times. The genes are TRBV5-4 and TRBJ2-1; weak D call: TRBD2 (5 bases). V was trimmed by 4 bases and J by 6 bases, leaving 11 bases between them. Per the germline V gene, CDR1 is SGHNT and CDR2 is YYREEE (reference sequence). This CDR3 has 13 residues. The CDR3 nucleotides are TGTGCCAGCAGCCGAGAGGGCTCCAATGAGCAGTTCTTC. Residues: CASSREGSNEQFF. The full variable domain, rest sourced from reference TRBV5-4 and TRBJ2-1, is ETGVTQSPTHLIKTRGQQVTLRCSSQSGHNTVSWYQQALGQGPQFIFQYYREEENGRGNFPPRFSGLQFPNYSSELNVNALELDDSALYLCASSREGSNEQFFGPGTRLTVL.

The chain joins TRBV24-1 to TRBJ2-1; 7 bases fit TRBD2. This CDR3 region has 13 residues. Trimming took 5 bases from V and 9 from J; bases not matched to a gene: 6. Germline V CDR1 and CDR2: KGHDR, SFDVKD. The CDR3 sequence: CATSGGIAGEQFF. The CDR3 bases are TGTGCCACCAGTGGGGGGATAGCGGGTGAGCAGTTCTTC.

A few counts support this clone. The chain recombines TRBV27 with TRBJ2-7; D is perhaps TRBD2 (6 bases). V shed 7 bases and J shed 2 bases, with 21 bases lying between them. The CDR3 contains 16 residues. Germline lookup yields CDR1 MNHEY and CDR2 SMNVEV (reference sequence). CDR3 sequence (DNA): TGTGCCAGCAATCCCCGCGGGACCGGAGGCGCCTACGAGCAGTACTTC. Its translation is CASNPRGTGGAYEQYF.

This chain uses TRBV30 with TRBJ1-4; 7 positions match TRBD1. After removal of 0 bases from V and 8 bases from J, the junction contained 12 bases not matched to a gene. The germline V gene encodes CDR1 GTSNPN and CDR2 SVGIG (reference sequence). The CDR3 is 16 amino acids. The CDR3 reads CAWSVPRGGAWEKLFF. Here the CDR3 DNA reads TGTGCCTGGAGTGTACCTAGAGGGGGCGCGTGGGAAAAACTGTTTTTT.

The CDR3 here is CASSEIPPRRGETQYF. The CDR3 DNA sequence: TGTGCCAGCAGTGAAATCCCGCCCAGGAGAGGGGAGACCCAGTACTTC. The V gene is TRBV6-1, the J gene TRBJ2-5; D perhaps matches TRBD2 (5 bases). Germline V CDR1 and CDR2: MNHNS, SASEGT. Trimming cost V 2 bases and J 5 bases, with 18 bases left between them. This CDR3 region has 16 residues.